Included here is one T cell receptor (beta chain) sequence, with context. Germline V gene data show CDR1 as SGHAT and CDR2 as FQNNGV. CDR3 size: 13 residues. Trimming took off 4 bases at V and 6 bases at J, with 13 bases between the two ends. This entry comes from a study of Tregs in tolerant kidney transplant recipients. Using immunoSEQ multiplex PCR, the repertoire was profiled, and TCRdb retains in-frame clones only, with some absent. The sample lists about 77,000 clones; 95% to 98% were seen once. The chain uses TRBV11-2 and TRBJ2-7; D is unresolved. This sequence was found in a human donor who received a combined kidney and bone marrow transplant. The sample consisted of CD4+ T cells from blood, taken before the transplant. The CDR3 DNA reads TGTGCCAGCAGCTCACCTCTTCCAGGCGAGCAGTACTTC. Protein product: CASSSPLPGEQYF.